Included here is one T cell receptor (beta chain) sequence, with context. Its antigen is not identified. These data originate in a study of CD8 T cells in ankylosing spondylitis. Scientists made TCR beta libraries using quantitative 5'-RACE with molecular barcodes. TCRdb used MiXCR to reprocess the 5' RACE reads, holding one entry per CDR3 protein. This sample has roughly 350,000 distinct CDR3 sequences, with roughly 8% found just once. V shed 5 bases and J shed 1 base, with 11 bases lying between them. The CDR3 extends over 14 amino acids. Study observations and caveats: A TCR beta motif made of eight highly homologous variants seemed typical of ankylosing spondylitis blood. Significantly higher representation of disease-linked clones was reported for matched ankylosing spondylitis synovial fluid.

The chain is built from TRBV12-3 or TRBV12-4 and TRBJ2-5; D possibly corresponds to TRBD1 (8 bases). The specimen was blood, either unsorted or a sorted T cell fraction (not recorded which). The clonotype originates from a male donor with ankylosing spondylitis. This CDR3 reads CASSTGGGQETQYF. The CDR3 nucleotides are TGTGCCAGCAGTACAGGGGGGGGCCAAGAGACCCAGTACTTC.